These 17 T cell receptor beta chains were all obtained from the same sample, sequenced in a study of breast tumors, draining lymph nodes, adjacent tissues. TCRdb analysed the multiplex PCR reads with MiXCR anew, one entry per CDR3 protein. This table has tens of thousands of distinct CDR3 sequences, more than 25% appearing once. The lymph nodes were axillary draining lymph nodes from breast cancer patients. Specimen: axillary lymph node tissue. The receptors were gathered from a female donor with breast cancer. Some clones in this sample may be carry-over from other donors' samples.

Remarks on this clonotype: It is likely a read error, because the conserved phenylalanine at the end of the CDR3 is missing. The genes are TRBV7-3 and TRBJ2-3; either TRBD1 or TRBD2 may fit D (5 bases each). Germline values: CDR1 SGHTA, CDR2 FQGTGA. V gave up 8 bases and J gave up 4 bases, with 16 bases separating them. This CDR3 region has 14 residues. The CDR3 DNA is TGTGCCAGCTCAGGGAGAGGGCCCGCAGATACGCAGTATTCT. Amino acid sequence: CASSGRGPADTQYS.

Turning to this clonotype: Given the absence of the conserved phenylalanine or tryptophan at the CDR3 end, a read error is likely. The chain links TRBV7-8 to TRBJ2-7; 7 nucleotides match TRBD2. Germline lookup yields CDR1 SGHVS and CDR2 FQNEAQ. V was pared by 5 bases and J by 7 bases, with 11 bases of the junction left unmatched. The CDR3 loop spans 14 amino acids. Here the CDR3 reads CASSGGVKRWEQYP. CDR3 DNA sequence: TGTGCCAGCAGCGGGGGGGTTAAAAGATGGGAGCAGTACCCC.

CDR3 bases: TGTGCCAGCAGCTTATCCCAGCTGAACACTGAAGCTTTCTTT. Translation gives CASSLSQLNTEAFF. The rearrangement joins TRBV7-9 to TRBJ1-1, with D unresolved. Trimming removed 2 bases from V and 0 bases from J, with 7 bases in between. Germline assignment: CDR1 SEHNR and CDR2 FQNEAQ (reference sequence). The CDR3 is made up of 14 amino acids.

This clonotype occurred many times. The chain recombines TRBV28 with TRBJ2-1, with a possible D match to TRBD2 (6 bases). Germline CDR1 is MDHEN and CDR2 is SYDVKM. Between the trimmed V and J ends, which lost 6 bases and 10 bases, there was a span of 10 bases. This CDR3 contains 11 residues. This chain's CDR3 is CASREGYEQFF. The CDR3 DNA follows: TGTGCCAGCAGGGAGGGCTACGAGCAGTTCTTC. Full variable domain (missing parts from reference TRBV28 and TRBJ2-1): DVKVTQSSRYLVKRTGEKVFLECVQDMDHENMFWYRQDPGLGLRLIYFSYDVKMKEKGDIPEGYSVSREKKERFSLILESASTNQTSMYLCASREGYEQFFGPGTRLTVL.

Points on this clonotype: One end of the junction does not line up with germline, which may come from a read error. This chain links TRBV4-2 with TRBJ2-3; no firm D call. CDR1 and CDR2 from the germline V gene are LGHNA and YNFKEQ. The CDR3 length is 13 residues. In DNA, the CDR3 is TGTGCCAGCAGCCAAGTGGGAACAGATACGCGGTATTTC. Translating it yields CASSQVGTDTRYF.

Regarding this clonotype: A junction boundary mismatches the germline segment, possibly from a read error. This chain links TRBV7-9 with TRBJ2-3; D may be TRBD2 (6 bases). The CDR3 totals 14 residues. Germline loops: CDR1 SEHNR, CDR2 FQNEAQ (reference sequence). CDR3 sequence: CASSRTNGTGTQYF. In DNA form, the CDR3 reads TGTGCCAGCAGCCGGACTAACGGCACAGGTACGCAGTATTTT.

This clonotype was counted many times. This sequence joins TRBV7-9 and TRBJ2-7; D is unresolved. CDR3 size: 13 residues. The germline V and J ends were trimmed by 6 bases and 3 bases, with 12 bases remaining between them. CDR1 and CDR2 (germline): SEHNR, FQNEAQ (reference sequence). The CDR3 region has the DNA TGTGCCAGCAGGCCGGACGGGCTCTACGAGCAGTACTTC. Its translation: CASRPDGLYEQYF. The full variable domain, rest sourced from reference TRBV7-9 and TRBJ2-7, is DTGVSQNPRHKITKRGQNVTFRCDPISEHNRLYWYRQTLGQGPEFLTYFQNEAQLEKSRLLSDRFSAERPKGSFSTLEIQRTEQGDSAMYLCASRPDGLYEQYFGPGTRLTVT.

A word on this clonotype: One junction end does not reproduce the germline sequence, and a read error may be involved. The rearrangement joins TRBV5-1 to TRBJ2-3; D is undetermined. The J call could be wrong; TRBJ1-5 is a better fit for the DNA end. CDR1 SGHRS and CDR2 YFSETQ come from the germline V gene. CDR3 length: 15 residues. DNA of the CDR3: TGCGCCAGTAGCTTGGATTCGGGAAGAATGGATACGCAGCATTTT. This sequence encodes CASSLDSGRMDTQHF.

This clonotype has at least ten counts. The V and J genes are TRBV7-2 and TRBJ1-5; 8 bases agree with TRBD1. Germline V gives CDR1 SGHTA, CDR2 FQGNSA. This CDR3 is 15 amino acids long. V gave up 4 bases and J gave up 7 bases; unmatched junction bases: 9. The CDR3 bases are TGTGCCAGCAGCTCGCAGGGGGCATTGGGGCAGCCCCAGCATTTT. This translates into CASSSQGALGQPQHF.

This clonotype was seen many times. One base away lies a much larger clone, so this may be a sequencing read error. The V and J genes are TRBV20-1 and TRBJ1-2; D is unclear. The V gene's germline CDR1 is DFQATT and CDR2 SNEGSKA (reference sequence). This CDR3 comprises 12 residues. The CDR3 reads CSASDTVYGSTF. DNA of the CDR3: TGCAGTGCTAGCGACACGGTATATGGCTCCACCTTC.

This clonotype was seen at least ten times. This CDR3 is CASSWSLLGGDLVAYEQYF. The CDR3 nucleotides are TGTGCCAGCAGCTGGTCCCTTTTGGGGGGGGACCTGGTAGCCTACGAGCAGTACTTC. This chain uses TRBV4-2 with TRBJ2-7; TRBD2 matches at 7 bases. Germline CDR1 is LGHNA and CDR2 is YNFKEQ. The CDR3 is 19 amino acids. J gave up 2 bases and V 5 bases, and 21 bases lay outside the gene matches.

The sample holds a few counts of this clonotype. A much larger clone lies a single base off, so this may be a read error. This rearrangement joins TRBV6-2 or TRBV6-3 to TRBJ2-7; TRBD1 matches at 8 bases. Germline V CDR1 and CDR2: MNHEY, SVGEGT. The CDR3 loop spans 12 amino acids. J gave up 6 bases and V 5 bases, and 3 bases lay outside the gene matches. The CDR3 nucleotides read TGTGCCAGCAGTCCCACAGGGGGCGAGCAGTACTTC. It yields the protein CASSPTGGEQYF.

The table lists this clonotype with many counts. The chain joins TRBV7-9 to TRBJ2-1, with D perhaps assigned TRBD1 or TRBD2 (5 bases each). CDR3 size: 18 residues. Germline V gives CDR1 SEHNR, CDR2 FQNEAQ (reference sequence). Deletions cut 2 bases from V and 3 bases from J, with 20 bases between. Here the CDR3 DNA reads TGTGCCAGCAGCTTATCATTCGGGACCCAACGGGGCTACAATGAGCAGTTCTTC. Translating it yields CASSLSFGTQRGYNEQFF. The full variable domain, in which reference TRBV7-9 and TRBJ2-1 provide the parts outside the CDR3, is DTGVSQNPRHKITKRGQNVTFRCDPISEHNRLYWYRQTLGQGPEFLTYFQNEAQLEKSRLLSDRFSAERPKGSFSTLEIQRTEQGDSAMYLCASSLSFGTQRGYNEQFFGPGTRLTVL.

The J gene is TRBJ2-2, the V gene TRBV6-6, with D uncertain. The length of the CDR3 is 13 residues. Trimming took off 8 bases at V and 0 bases at J, with 7 bases between the two ends. The germline V gene encodes CDR1 MNHNY and CDR2 SVGAGI (reference sequence). CDR3 sequence: CASGRANTGELFF. In nucleotides, the CDR3 is TGTGCCAGCGGGCGCGCGAACACCGGGGAGCTGTTTTTT.

This clonotype was picked up many times. V usage is TRBV7-3 and J usage is TRBJ2-7; the D gene is possibly TRBD1 (6 bases). This CDR3 has 15 amino acids. Germline values: CDR1 SGHTA, CDR2 FQGTGA. V lost 5 bases and J 8 bases, leaving 22 bases between the germline ends. The chain's CDR3 is CASSAHRDKEGKQYF. CDR3 nucleotide sequence: TGTGCCAGCAGCGCACACCGGGACAAGGAAGGGAAGCAGTACTTC.

This clonotype was counted between two and nine times. This rearrangement joins TRBV27 to TRBJ1-5; 7 bases are a match to TRBD1. V dropped 6 bases and J dropped 3; count of bases not matched to a gene: 5. This CDR3 has 14 residues. Germline V lookup: CDR1 MNHEY, CDR2 SMNVEV (reference sequence). CDR3 amino acids: CASRLDRFNQPQHF. CDR3 bases: TGTGCCAGCAGGCTGGACAGGTTCAATCAGCCCCAGCATTTT.

This clonotype came up many times. This rearrangement joins TRBV7-3 to TRBJ2-1; no clear D gene. Germline CDR1 and CDR2: SGHTA and FQGTGA. This CDR3 has 14 residues. Trimming took off 5 bases at V and 6 bases at J, with 14 bases between the two ends. This CDR3 reads CASSPSVEANEQFF. In DNA, the CDR3 is TGTGCCAGCAGCCCCTCGGTTGAGGCCAATGAGCAGTTCTTC.